These 31 T cell receptor beta chains came from one sample sequenced in a study of blood T cells in healthy people across ages. The authors ran a second PCR of 7 to 11 cycles using a sample-barcoded 5' primer and a J-beta primer mix. Each CDR3 protein gets one entry after TCRdb re-called the 5' RACE reads with MiXCR. The table lists 1.5 million to 2 million distinct CDR3 sequences, 25% to 30% of them singletons. Sequencing was done on a sample of blood. Every receptor here comes from a woman in her twenties or thirties in good health.

This sequence joins TRBV6-6 and TRBJ2-2; D uncertain. The CDR3 length is 14 residues. Germline CDR1 and CDR2: MNHNY and SVGAGI (reference sequence). Trimming removed 2 bases at V and 7 bases at J, with 11 bases between. The CDR3 is CASSYPEKGGELFF. The CDR3, as DNA: TGTGCCAGCAGTTACCCAGAGAAGGGCGGGGAGCTGTTTTTT.

This clonotype was seen ten or more times. V and J are TRBV29-1 and TRBJ2-5; D not resolved. V shed 3 bases and J shed 1 base, with 9 bases lying between them. CDR1 is SQVTM and CDR2 is ANQGSEA in the germline V gene. The CDR3 is made up of 13 amino acids. This CDR3 is CSVDSGFQETQYF. CDR3 bases: TGCAGCGTTGACTCGGGTTTCCAAGAGACCCAGTACTTC.

V gene TRBV7-2 combines with J gene TRBJ2-5; TRBD1 matches at 7 bases. This CDR3 has 16 amino acids. Germline CDR1 and CDR2: SGHTA and FQGNSA. Trimming removed 5 bases from V and 5 bases from J; junction bases left unmatched: 14. CDR3 nucleotide sequence: TGTGCCAGCAGCGGGAGTGGGACAGTCAGCGTGGAGACCCAGTACTTC. Encoded protein: CASSGSGTVSVETQYF.

The chain is built from TRBV28 and TRBJ2-1, with D perhaps being TRBD1 or TRBD2 (7 bases each). Per germline, CDR1 MDHEN and CDR2 SYDVKM. The CDR3 contains 15 residues. V shed 7 bases and J shed 5 bases, with 18 bases lying between them. The CDR3 region has the DNA TGTGCCAGCATCAATCCCCAGGGGGGGGACAATGAGCAGTTCTTC. This codes for CASINPQGGDNEQFF.

Comments on this clonotype: Relative to the germline gene, one junction end is altered; a read error may explain this. V and J are TRBV12-3 or TRBV12-4 and TRBJ1-1; TRBD1 is a possible D gene (6 bases). CDR3 length: 13 amino acids. CDR3: CACSLGANTGAFF. Here the CDR3 DNA reads TGTGCCTGCAGTTTGGGGGCGAACACTGGAGCTTTCTTT.

Of note for this clonotype: One end of the junction fails to match germline, which may point to a read error. This rearrangement joins TRBV10-3 to TRBJ2-7; D unresolved. The CDR3 has 13 residues. CDR1 and CDR2 from the germline V gene are ENHRY and SYGVKD. The CDR3 coding sequence is TGTGCCACCAGTGAGGTCACCTCCTACGAGCAGTACTTC. It translates to CATSEVTSYEQYF.

The chain joins TRBV27 to TRBJ2-2, with 9 positions matching TRBD2. Germline V gives CDR1 MNHEY, CDR2 SMNVEV (reference sequence). The CDR3 is made up of 15 amino acids. V was pared by 7 bases and J by 5 bases, with 8 bases of the junction left unmatched. The CDR3 sequence is CASTPRSGRTGELFF. DNA of the CDR3: TGTGCCAGCACCCCTAGGAGCGGGAGGACCGGGGAGCTGTTTTTT.

J is TRBJ2-3 and V is TRBV4-1; D gene unclear. The ends were cut back, 0 bases at V and 2 bases at J, with 24 bases in the middle. In germline, CDR1 is MGHRA, CDR2 YSYEKL. The CDR3 has 20 amino acids. CDR3 sequence reads: CASSQDPRPKASGITDTQYF. For the CDR3, the DNA is TGCGCCAGCAGCCAAGATCCAAGACCAAAGGCCAGTGGGATCACAGATACGCAGTATTTT.

V is TRBV20-1 and J is TRBJ2-1; 8 bases align to TRBD2. CDR1 is DFQATT, CDR2 SNEGSKA, per germline (reference sequence). CDR3 length: 15 residues. V trimming: 0 bases; J trimming: 5 bases; junction bases outside the gene matches: 6. The DNA for the CDR3 is TGCAGTGCTAGAGATGGGACTAGACATGACAATGAGCAGTTCTTC. It encodes CSARDGTRHDNEQFF.

This clonotype was seen more than once but under ten times. J is TRBJ1-4 and V is TRBV18; no clear D gene. This CDR3 region has 16 residues. Germline lookup yields CDR1 KGHSH and CDR2 LQKENI. Trimming took off 3 bases at V and 2 bases at J, with 13 bases between the two ends. CDR3 loop: CASSPTVSGTNEKLFF. The CDR3 DNA reads as TGTGCCAGCTCACCGACTGTGAGCGGGACTAATGAAAAACTGTTTTTT.

The chain has TRBV7-7 and TRBJ2-1; 8 bases match TRBD2. The tail of the sequence fits TRBJ2-7 better, so the J call may be wrong. The germline gives CDR1 SSHAT, CDR2 FNYEAQ (reference sequence). The CDR3 is 15 amino acids. This CDR3 reads CASSLSLAGYNEQYF. The CDR3 DNA follows: TGTGCCAGCAGCTTATCTCTAGCGGGCTACAATGAGCAGTACTTC.

J is TRBJ2-1 and V is TRBV5-5; D gene unclear. Between the trimmed V and J ends, which lost 3 bases and 3 bases, there was a span of 16 bases. The CDR3 contains 16 residues. Germline V lookup: CDR1 SGHKS, CDR2 YYEKEE (reference sequence). CDR3 sequence reads: CASSSRRNLYYNEQFF. The CDR3 region has the DNA TGTGCCAGCAGCTCCCGACGGAACCTCTACTACAATGAGCAGTTCTTC.

This clonotype was picked up a small number of times. In nucleotides, the CDR3 is TGCGCCAGCTCTAAATGGGGGGAGACCCAGTACTTC. Translation gives CASSKWGETQYF. The gene calls are TRBV5-1 and TRBJ2-5, with D perhaps being TRBD1 or TRBD2 (5 bases each). Trimming pared 7 bases from V and 5 bases from J, leaving 12 bases between. The CDR3 has 12 residues. CDR1 is SGHRS, CDR2 YFSETQ, per germline.

This chain joins TRBV28 and TRBJ2-7; TRBD2 is a possible D gene (5 bases). The assigned J gene may be wrong: the sequence end matches TRBJ2-5 better. CDR1 MDHEN and CDR2 SYDVKM come from the germline V gene. The CDR3 extends over 15 amino acids. CDR3: CASSEGVVRGETQYF. Written as DNA, the CDR3 is TGTGCCAGCAGCGAGGGAGTAGTTAGAGGAGAGACCCAGTACTTC.

About this clonotype itself: It may be a read error: a sequence one base away is much more abundant. The chain has TRBV10-1 and TRBJ2-7; D remains unclear. The CDR3 spans 12 residues. Germline CDR1 WNHNN, CDR2 SYGVQD (reference sequence). The DNA of the CDR3 is TGCGCCAGCAGTAAGTCGGAGCATGAGCAGTACTTC. Translation: CASSKSEHEQYF.

This clonotype appeared a few times. The chain carries TRBV20-1 and TRBJ2-1; the match to TRBD2 covers 10 bases. From germline, CDR1 is DFQATT and CDR2 SNEGSKA (reference sequence). The CDR3 is made up of 15 amino acids. Trimming at V came to 6 bases and at J to 5 bases, leaving 10 bases not matched to a gene. The CDR3 DNA reads TGCAGTGCCTTAGCCGGGACTAGCGAAAACAATGAGCAGTTCTTC. As protein: CSALAGTSENNEQFF.

About this clonotype itself: Since a far larger clone is one base different, this is likely a read error. The V gene is TRBV4-3, the J gene TRBJ2-7; 14 bases agree with TRBD2. The CDR3 loop spans 13 amino acids. Germline lookup yields CDR1 LGHNA and CDR2 YSLEER. CDR3 coding DNA: TGCACCAGCTCGGGACTAGCGGGAGACGAGCAGTACTTC. This encodes CTSSGLAGDEQYF.

The chain has TRBV12-3 or TRBV12-4 and TRBJ2-1; D may be TRBD2 (7 bases). With 4 bases removed from V and 5 bases from J, the gap between germline ends came to 12 bases. The CDR3 contains 14 residues. The CDR3 sequence is CASSSGGGHNEQFF. Here the CDR3 DNA reads TGTGCCAGCAGTTCGGGCGGGGGCCACAATGAGCAGTTCTTC.

Worth noting for this clonotype: This may stem from a read error, because a much larger clone lies one nucleotide away. The CDR3 DNA reads as TGTGCCAGCAGCCTAGTACTCCCCGGGGAGACCCGGTACTTC. Its translation: CASSLVLPGETRYF. This chain connects TRBV12-3 or TRBV12-4 to TRBJ2-7; D perhaps matches TRBD2 (5 bases). The CDR3 loop spans 14 amino acids. Trimming shortened V by 6 bases and J by 12 bases, and 24 bases separated the two germline ends.

V is TRBV20-1 and J is TRBJ2-3, with D possibly TRBD1 on 6 matching bases. CDR3 length: 14 amino acids. Germline V gene data show CDR1 as DFQATT and CDR2 as SNEGSKA (reference sequence). Trimming pared 6 bases from V and 0 bases from J, leaving 13 bases between. CDR3 protein: CSANRVTSTDTQYF. The CDR3 nucleotides are TGCAGTGCCAACAGGGTTACAAGCACAGATACGCAGTATTTT.

Note on this clonotype: A much more abundant neighbour one base away suggests this may be a read error. This chain joins TRBV15 and TRBJ2-7; maybe TRBD1 (5 bases). Germline CDR1 is LNHNV and CDR2 is YYDKDF (reference sequence). The CDR3 sequence is 14 residues long. The V and J ends lost 4 bases and 2 bases respectively, with 12 bases between them. The CDR3 DNA follows: TGTGCCACCAGCAAAGGGGCAGGGCCCTACGAGCAGTACTTC. It codes for CATSKGAGPYEQYF.

About this clonotype itself: This is likely an artifact of a read error, given a far larger clone one base away. The chain employs TRBV5-1 and TRBJ2-1; 10 bases line up with TRBD2. Germline V CDR1 and CDR2: SGHRS, YFSETQ. CDR3 length equals 15 residues. This chain's CDR3 is CASSLVAGGGNGQFF. The CDR3 nucleotides read TGCGCCAGCAGCTTGGTAGCGGGAGGAGGAAATGGGCAGTTCTTC.

This clonotype was seen more than once but under ten times. The J gene is TRBJ2-1, the V gene TRBV3-1; D is possibly TRBD2 (6 bases). The CDR3 totals 13 residues. The germline CDR1 and CDR2 sequences are LGHDT and YNNKEL (reference sequence). The V gene lost 1 base and the J gene lost 10 bases, with 11 bases spanning the gap. In nucleotides, the CDR3 is TGTGCCAGCAGCCAAGCCGGGGGTCTCGAGCAGTTCTTC. Amino acids: CASSQAGGLEQFF.

The chain has TRBV5-1 and TRBJ2-1, with TRBD2 matching 16 bases. After removal of 4 bases from V and 6 bases from J, the junction contained 13 bases not matched to a gene. The CDR3 runs to 19 residues. CDR1 and CDR2 from the germline V gene are SGHRS and YFSETQ. Here the CDR3 reads CASSQGTSGGAFMGNEQFF. CDR3 coding DNA: TGCGCCAGCAGCCAAGGGACTAGCGGGGGGGCCTTCATGGGCAATGAGCAGTTCTTC. Based on the CDR3 plus reference TRBV5-1 and TRBJ2-1, the full variable domain is KAGVTQTPRYLIKTRGQQVTLSCSPISGHRSVSWYQQTPGQGLQFLFEYFSETQRNKGNFPGRFSGRQFSNSRSEMNVSTLELGDSALYLCASSQGTSGGAFMGNEQFFGPGTRLTVL.

This clonotype was picked up a small number of times. The CDR3 protein is CASSYRGAEAFF. CDR3 coding DNA: TGTGCCAGCAGTTACCGAGGGGCTGAAGCTTTCTTT. The chain couples TRBV6-5 to TRBJ1-1; perhaps TRBD1 as D (5 bases). V gave up 2 bases and J gave up 6 bases, with 7 bases separating them. This CDR3 has 12 residues. Germline CDR1 is MNHEY and CDR2 is SVGAGI.

Only a few counts were recorded for this clonotype. The rearrangement uses TRBV7-9 and TRBJ2-5, with a weak D call TRBD1 (6 bases). Germline V gives CDR1 SEHNR, CDR2 FQNEAQ (reference sequence). Trimming removed 5 bases at V and 0 bases at J, with 13 bases between. The length of the CDR3 is 15 residues. The CDR3 region is CASSPGAVYQETQYF. The DNA of the CDR3 is TGTGCCAGCAGCCCAGGGGCAGTTTACCAAGAGACCCAGTACTTC.

This clonotype was found a few times. J is TRBJ1-5 and V is TRBV3-1; D is unresolved. The germline V gene encodes CDR1 LGHDT and CDR2 YNNKEL (reference sequence). The CDR3 length is 15 residues. Between the trimmed V and J ends, which lost 0 bases and 3 bases, there was a span of 9 bases. CDR3 residues: CASSQEPQDNQPQHF. DNA for the CDR3: TGTGCCAGCAGCCAAGAGCCCCAGGACAATCAGCCCCAGCATTTT.

This clonotype came up a few times. The rearrangement joins TRBV30 to TRBJ1-5; unclear D gene. The CDR3 spans 13 residues. V was clipped by 1 base and J by 4 bases, with 8 bases between them. Germline V gene lookup returns CDR1 GTSNPN and CDR2 SVGIG (reference sequence). Here the CDR3 DNA reads TGTGCCTGGAGTGAGTCCGGGAATCAGCCCCAGCATTTT. Translating it yields CAWSESGNQPQHF.

Concerning this clonotype: The junction shows a germline mismatch at one end, possibly a read error. The chain employs TRBV12-5 and TRBJ2-3, with 8 bases that match TRBD2. Looked up from germline, CDR1 is LGHNT and CDR2 is FRNRAP. This CDR3 comprises 12 residues. DNA of the CDR3: TGTGCTAGTGGTCCCGGGAGGGATATGCAGTATTTT. This encodes CASGPGRDMQYF.

CDR3 in amino acids: CASRAFEDLYGYTF. The CDR3 region has the DNA TGTGCCAGCAGAGCCTTCGAGGACCTCTATGGCTACACCTTC. This chain joins TRBV6-1 and TRBJ1-2; the D is unclear. The V gene lost 6 bases and the J gene lost 4 bases, with 15 bases spanning the gap. This CDR3 has 14 amino acids. Germline V gives CDR1 MNHNS, CDR2 SASEGT.

This clonotype was seen more than once but under ten times. The CDR3 bases are TGTGCCAGCAGTGTGGACAGTCAGGATACGCAGTATTTT. Translation: CASSVDSQDTQYF. The J gene is TRBJ2-3, the V gene TRBV12-3 or TRBV12-4; perhaps TRBD1 as D (6 bases). This CDR3 is 13 amino acids long. Between the trimmed V and J ends, which lost 5 bases and 6 bases, there was a span of 12 bases.